The 18 T cell receptor beta chains listed next were all sequenced from one sample in a study of cytomegalovirus exposure and HLA in healthy donors. The study ran its PCR with 60 Vbeta and 13 Jbeta primers. Only in-frame clones appear in the TCRdb table, and some are missing; sequencing was by immunoSEQ multiplex PCR. In the table there are 120,000 or so clones, 80% of which are singletons. Sequencing input: PBMCs. Source of these receptors: a young man in good health and CMV-seropositive.

The genes are TRBV7-2 and TRBJ1-3, with D unclear. Trimming shortened V by 6 bases and J by 4 bases, and 16 bases separated the two germline ends. The CDR3 contains 15 residues. Germline CDR1 SGHTA, CDR2 FQGNSA. The CDR3 region has the DNA TGTGCCAGCAGTCGTGATATCAGTTCGGGAAACACCATATATTTT. Translation gives CASSRDISSGNTIYF.

The chain has TRBV7-6 and TRBJ2-5; 8 nucleotides agree with TRBD2. Germline trimming cut 2 bases from V and 1 base from J; bases unmatched to any gene: 3. The CDR3 has 15 residues. In germline, CDR1 is SGHVS, CDR2 FNYEAQ. CDR3 nucleotide sequence: TGTGCCAGCAGCTTACCCGGGGGGGGCCAAGAGACCCAGTACTTC. It codes for CASSLPGGGQETQYF.

This chain links TRBV2 with TRBJ2-7; D possibly corresponds to TRBD2 (6 bases). The germline V gene has CDR1 SNHLY and CDR2 FYNNEI. The CDR3 runs 16 residues. V lost 5 bases to trimming and J lost 6 bases, with 23 bases between them. CDR3: CASSWDPGGPLGEQYF. In DNA form, the CDR3 reads TGTGCCAGCAGTTGGGACCCCGGGGGTCCTTTGGGCGAGCAGTACTTC.

V is TRBV6-1 and J is TRBJ2-1, with TRBD1 matching 9 bases. V trimming: 4 bases; J trimming: 7 bases; junction bases outside the gene matches: 5. This CDR3 is built from 14 residues. Germline V gene data show CDR1 as MNHNS and CDR2 as SASEGT. CDR3 nucleotide sequence: TGTGCCAGCAGTGTAGGGGACAGGGTGAATGAGCAGTTCTTC. It is translated as CASSVGDRVNEQFF.

The chain links TRBV15 to TRBJ2-7, with a tentative D call TRBD1 (6 bases). Germline values: CDR1 LNHNV, CDR2 YYDKDF (reference sequence). This CDR3 is 17 amino acids long. The V end lost 0 bases, the J end lost 1 base, and 16 bases lay between the germline ends. CDR3 nucleotide sequence: TGTGCCACCAGCAGAGAGTACCTCGGGCAGGGGTCCTACGAGCAGTACTTC. It encodes CATSREYLGQGSYEQYF.

The genes are TRBV10-1 and TRBJ2-1; D remains unclear. Germline values: CDR1 WNHNN, CDR2 SYGVQD (reference sequence). The CDR3 totals 17 residues. The V end lost 6 bases, the J end lost 5 bases, and 23 bases lay between the germline ends. CDR3 amino acids: CASSATQKITDNNEQFF. The DNA for the CDR3 is TGCGCCAGCAGCGCTACACAGAAGATTACCGATAACAATGAGCAGTTCTTC.

The V and J genes are TRBV7-8 and TRBJ1-2, with D unclear. This CDR3 is 17 amino acids long. With 0 bases removed from V and 4 bases from J, the gap between germline ends came to 18 bases. From germline, CDR1 is SGHVS and CDR2 FQNEAQ. The CDR3 is CASSLARVAGTRYGYTF. In nucleotides, the CDR3 is TGTGCCAGCAGCTTAGCCAGAGTGGCAGGTACCCGCTATGGCTACACCTTC.

The chain carries TRBV14 and TRBJ1-2; D unclear. With 4 bases removed from V and 2 bases from J, the gap between germline ends came to 8 bases. CDR3 length equals 13 residues. The V gene's germline CDR1 is SGHDN and CDR2 FVKESK. The CDR3 spells CASSPAVNYGYTF. The CDR3 DNA is TGTGCCAGCAGCCCAGCGGTGAACTATGGCTACACCTTC.

The CDR3 DNA is TGTGCCAGCACGGGGGGGCTGATCAATGAGCAGTTCTTC. This gives the protein CASTGGLINEQFF. The chain uses TRBV2 and TRBJ2-1, with TRBD2 identical over 8 bases. The CDR3 totals 13 residues. V lost 7 bases to trimming and J lost 6 bases; unmatched junction nucleotides: 5. The V gene's germline CDR1 is SNHLY and CDR2 FYNNEI.

CDR3: CASSPLDNNYGYTF. DNA of the CDR3: TGTGCCAGCTCACCGCTTGACAACAACTATGGCTACACCTTC. This rearrangement joins TRBV18 to TRBJ1-2; D remains ambiguous. The CDR3 totals 14 residues. V shed 3 bases and J shed 2 bases, with 10 bases lying between them. Germline V gene sequence: CDR1 KGHSH, CDR2 LQKENI.

This sequence joins TRBV2 and TRBJ1-2, with TRBD1 matching 10 bases. The ends lost 6 bases at V and 8 bases at J; junction bases unmatched: 12. Germline CDR1 is SNHLY and CDR2 is FYNNEI. The CDR3 is made up of 15 amino acids. DNA for the CDR3: TGTGCCAGCAGGGGGCTCGGGACAGGGGCCGCAGGCTACACCTTC. Encoded protein: CASRGLGTGAAGYTF. Filled out from reference TRBV2 and TRBJ1-2, the complete variable domain reads EPEVTQTPSHQVTQMGQEVILRCVPISNHLYFYWYRQILGQKVEFLVSFYNNEISEKSEIFDDQFSVERPDGSNFTLKIRSTKLEDSAMYFCASRGLGTGAAGYTFGSGTRLTVV.

The gene calls are TRBV10-3 and TRBJ2-1; 7 bases are a match to TRBD1. The CDR3 loop spans 14 amino acids. Germline V gives CDR1 ENHRY, CDR2 SYGVKD. The ends lost 10 bases at V and 1 base at J; junction bases unmatched: 7. CDR3 nucleotide sequence: TGTGCCAGCCGACAGGGTCGATCCTACAATGAGCAGTTCTTC. Encoded protein: CASRQGRSYNEQFF.

CDR3 in DNA: TGCGCCAGCAGCCCCAACTGGGCAGGCTCTGGAAACACCATATATTTT. Its protein is CASSPNWAGSGNTIYF. This sequence joins TRBV5-1 and TRBJ1-3; D call uncertain. Trimming stripped 4 bases from V and 0 bases from J, with 14 bases between. CDR1 is SGHRS and CDR2 is YFSETQ in the germline V gene. The length of the CDR3 is 16 residues.

The chain combines TRBV29-1 with TRBJ2-1, with 13 bases identical to TRBD2. This CDR3 has 13 amino acids. The V gene's germline CDR1 is SQVTM and CDR2 ANQGSEA. V lost 7 bases to trimming and J lost 8 bases; unmatched junction nucleotides: 5. This chain's CDR3 is CSATSGGAYEQFF. In DNA form, the CDR3 reads TGCAGCGCCACTAGCGGGGGGGCTTATGAGCAGTTCTTC.

This clone has only a few counts. The J gene is TRBJ2-3, the V gene TRBV11-3, with unresolved D. The V gene's germline CDR1 is SGHNT and CDR2 YENEEA. This CDR3 is built from 14 residues. The V end lost 0 bases, the J end lost 4 bases, and 8 bases lay between the germline ends. In DNA form, the CDR3 reads TGTGCCAGCAGCTTAGACCCTACCGCAGATACGCAGTATTTT. This encodes CASSLDPTADTQYF.

The chain couples TRBV5-1 to TRBJ1-2; TRBD1 aligns across 8 bases. The V segment lost 4 bases and the J segment 3 bases; nucleotides outside the gene matches: 2. The CDR3 consists of 13 residues. Looked up from germline, CDR1 is SGHRS and CDR2 is YFSETQ. The CDR3 loop reads CASSQDRDYGYTF. The CDR3 DNA reads TGCGCCAGCAGCCAGGACAGGGACTATGGCTACACCTTC.

The chain uses TRBV14 and TRBJ2-3, with 12 nucleotides matching TRBD1. Unmatched junction bases numbered 9, after V lost 6 bases and J lost 8 bases. The CDR3 is 15 residues long. Germline CDR1 SGHDN, CDR2 FVKESK. CDR3 loop: CASSLGQGARITQYF. CDR3 in DNA: TGTGCCAGCAGTCTGGGACAGGGGGCAAGGATTACGCAGTATTTT.

In its sample, this clone was seen once. V gene TRBV10-3 combines with J gene TRBJ2-3; 10 positions match TRBD2. The CDR3 is made up of 15 amino acids. Germline assignment: CDR1 ENHRY and CDR2 SYGVKD. With 6 bases clipped from V and 4 bases from J, the junction kept 7 bases outside the gene matches. CDR3 DNA: TGTGCCATCAGGCACGCTAGCGGGGGATCAGATACGCAGTATTTT. This encodes CAIRHASGGSDTQYF.